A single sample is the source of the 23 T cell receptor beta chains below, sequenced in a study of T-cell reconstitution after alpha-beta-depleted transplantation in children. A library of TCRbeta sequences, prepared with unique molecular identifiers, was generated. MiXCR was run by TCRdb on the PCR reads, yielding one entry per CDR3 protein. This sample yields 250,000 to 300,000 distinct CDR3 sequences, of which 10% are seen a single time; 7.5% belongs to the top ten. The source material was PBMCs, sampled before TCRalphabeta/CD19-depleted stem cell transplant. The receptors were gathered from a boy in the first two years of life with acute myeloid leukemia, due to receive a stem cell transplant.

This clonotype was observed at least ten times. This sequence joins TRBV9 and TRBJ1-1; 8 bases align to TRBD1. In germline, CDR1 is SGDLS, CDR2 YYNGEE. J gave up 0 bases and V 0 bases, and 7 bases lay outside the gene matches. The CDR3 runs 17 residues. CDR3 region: CASSVGTGPSMNTEAFF. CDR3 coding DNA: TGTGCCAGCAGCGTAGGGACAGGGCCCTCTATGAACACTGAAGCTTTCTTT.

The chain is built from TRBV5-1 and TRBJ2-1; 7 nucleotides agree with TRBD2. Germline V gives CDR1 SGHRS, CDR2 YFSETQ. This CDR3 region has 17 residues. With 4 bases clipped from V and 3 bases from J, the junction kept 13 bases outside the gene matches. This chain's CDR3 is CASSGSKGSGFYNEQFF. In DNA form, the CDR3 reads TGCGCCAGCAGCGGGTCCAAGGGTAGCGGGTTCTACAATGAGCAGTTCTTC.

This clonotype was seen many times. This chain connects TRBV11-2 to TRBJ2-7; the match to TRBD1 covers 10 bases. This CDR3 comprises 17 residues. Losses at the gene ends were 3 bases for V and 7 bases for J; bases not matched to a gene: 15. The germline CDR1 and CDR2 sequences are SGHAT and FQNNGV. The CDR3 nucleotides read TGTGCCAGCAGCTTCCGATACTCCTCCGGACAGGGGGGTGAGCAGTACTTC. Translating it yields CASSFRYSSGQGGEQYF.

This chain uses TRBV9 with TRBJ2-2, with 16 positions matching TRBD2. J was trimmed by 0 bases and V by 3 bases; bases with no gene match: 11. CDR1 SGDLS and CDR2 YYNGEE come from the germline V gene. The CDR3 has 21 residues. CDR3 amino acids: CASSAPKPGLAGGPNTGELFF. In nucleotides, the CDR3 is TGTGCCAGCAGCGCCCCTAAACCGGGACTAGCGGGGGGGCCGAACACCGGGGAGCTGTTTTTT.

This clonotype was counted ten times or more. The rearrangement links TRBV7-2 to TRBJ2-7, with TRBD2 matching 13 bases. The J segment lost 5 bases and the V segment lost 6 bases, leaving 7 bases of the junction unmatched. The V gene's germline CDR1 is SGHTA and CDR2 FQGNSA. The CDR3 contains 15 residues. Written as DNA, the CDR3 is TGTGCCAGCAGACTAACTAGCGGGGGGGGTGACGAGCAGTACTTC. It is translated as CASRLTSGGGDEQYF.

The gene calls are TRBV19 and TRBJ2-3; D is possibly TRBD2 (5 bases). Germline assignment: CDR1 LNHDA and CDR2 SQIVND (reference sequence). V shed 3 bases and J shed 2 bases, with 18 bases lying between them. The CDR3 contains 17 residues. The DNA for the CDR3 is TGTGCCAGTAGTATTTCGGACTGCGGTGGTTACACAGATACGCAGTATTTT. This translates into CASSISDCGGYTDTQYF. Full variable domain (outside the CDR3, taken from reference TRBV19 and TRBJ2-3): DGGITQSPKYLFRKEGQNVTLSCEQNLNHDAMYWYRQDPGQGLRLIYYSQIVNDFQKGDIAEGYSVSREKKESFPLTVTSAQKNPTAFYLCASSISDCGGYTDTQYFGPGTRLTVL.

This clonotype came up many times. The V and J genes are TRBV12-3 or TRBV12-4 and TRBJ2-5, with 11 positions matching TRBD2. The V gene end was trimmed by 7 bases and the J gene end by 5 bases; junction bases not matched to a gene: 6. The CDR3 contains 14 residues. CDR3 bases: TGTGCCAGCACTAGACTAGCGGGGAGCGAGACCCAGTACTTC. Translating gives CASTRLAGSETQYF.

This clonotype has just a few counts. The CDR3 bases are TGTGCCAGCAGCCAAGGCCTTTTAGGTGCAGGACACGAGCAGTACTTC. This gives the protein CASSQGLLGAGHEQYF. The gene calls are TRBV3-1 and TRBJ2-7; the D is unclear. Germline assignment: CDR1 LGHDT and CDR2 YNNKEL (reference sequence). There are 16 residues in the CDR3. V was clipped by 1 base and J by 5 bases, with 18 bases between them.

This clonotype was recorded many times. The CDR3 sequence: CASSPAASGQPQHF. The CDR3 DNA follows: TGTGCCAGCAGCCCGGCGGCATCAGGTCAGCCCCAGCATTTT. The gene calls are TRBV28 and TRBJ1-5; no clear D gene. The germline gives CDR1 MDHEN, CDR2 SYDVKM. The V end was cut by 6 bases, the J end by 6 bases, with 15 bases between. This CDR3 region has 14 residues.

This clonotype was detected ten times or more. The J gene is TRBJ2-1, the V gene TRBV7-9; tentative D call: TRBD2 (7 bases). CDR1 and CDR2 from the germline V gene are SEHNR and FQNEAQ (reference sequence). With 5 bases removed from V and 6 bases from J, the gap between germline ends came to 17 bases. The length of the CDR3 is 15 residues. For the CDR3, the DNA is TGTGCCAGCAGCGCAACTACGGGGGGCTCCAATGAGCAGTTCTTC. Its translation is CASSATTGGSNEQFF.

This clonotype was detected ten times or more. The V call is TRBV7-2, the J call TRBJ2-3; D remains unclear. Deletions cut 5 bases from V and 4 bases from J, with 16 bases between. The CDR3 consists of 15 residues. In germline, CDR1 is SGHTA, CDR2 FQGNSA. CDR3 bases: TGTGCCAGCAGCCCCGTCGTAGAGACATCAGATACGCAGTATTTT. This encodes CASSPVVETSDTQYF.

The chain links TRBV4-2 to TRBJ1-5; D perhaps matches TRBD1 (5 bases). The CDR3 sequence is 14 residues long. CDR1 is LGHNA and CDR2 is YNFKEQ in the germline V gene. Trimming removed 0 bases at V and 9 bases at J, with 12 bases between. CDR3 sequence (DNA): TGTGCCAGCAGCCAAGATCCCCCAGGGCCGCCCCAGCATTTT. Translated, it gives CASSQDPPGPPQHF.

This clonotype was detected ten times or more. This chain's CDR3 is CASSLRRGSRSNNEQFF. As DNA, the CDR3 is TGTGCCAGCAGTTTAAGGCGGGGGTCCCGGAGTAACAATGAGCAGTTCTTC. The chain links TRBV28 to TRBJ2-1, with 7 bases identical to TRBD2. V lost 2 bases and J lost 5; bases outside the gene matches: 12. The CDR3 extends over 17 amino acids. From germline, CDR1 is MDHEN and CDR2 SYDVKM.

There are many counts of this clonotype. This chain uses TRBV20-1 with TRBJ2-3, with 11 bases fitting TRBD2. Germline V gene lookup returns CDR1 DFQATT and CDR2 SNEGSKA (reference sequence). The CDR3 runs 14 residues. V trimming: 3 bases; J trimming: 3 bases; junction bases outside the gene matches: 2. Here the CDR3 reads CSARWTSGTDTQYF. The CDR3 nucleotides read TGCAGTGCTAGGTGGACTAGCGGGACAGATACGCAGTATTTT.

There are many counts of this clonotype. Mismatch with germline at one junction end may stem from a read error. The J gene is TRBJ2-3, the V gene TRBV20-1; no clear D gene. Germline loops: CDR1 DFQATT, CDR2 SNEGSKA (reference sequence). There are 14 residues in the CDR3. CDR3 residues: CSGRPEVYTDTQYF. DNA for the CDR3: TGCAGTGGTAGACCGGAAGTATACACAGATACGCAGTATTTT.

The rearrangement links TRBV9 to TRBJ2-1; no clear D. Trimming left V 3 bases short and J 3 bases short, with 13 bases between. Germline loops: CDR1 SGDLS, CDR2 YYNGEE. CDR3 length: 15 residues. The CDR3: CASSDYLGFYNEQFF. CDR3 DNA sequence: TGTGCCAGCAGCGACTATCTCGGCTTCTACAATGAGCAGTTCTTC.

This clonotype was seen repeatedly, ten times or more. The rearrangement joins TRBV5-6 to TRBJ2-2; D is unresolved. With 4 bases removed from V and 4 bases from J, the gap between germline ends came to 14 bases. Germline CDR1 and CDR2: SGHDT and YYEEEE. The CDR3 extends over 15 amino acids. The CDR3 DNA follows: TGTGCCAGCAGCCTGCTCGACGTCGGCACCGGGGAGCTGTTTTTT. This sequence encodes CASSLLDVGTGELFF.

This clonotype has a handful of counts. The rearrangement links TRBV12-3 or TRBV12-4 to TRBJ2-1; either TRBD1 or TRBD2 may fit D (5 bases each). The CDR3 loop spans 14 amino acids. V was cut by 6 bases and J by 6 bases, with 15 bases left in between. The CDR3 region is CASRGTGTANEQFF. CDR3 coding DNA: TGTGCCAGCAGGGGTACCGGGACGGCCAATGAGCAGTTCTTC.

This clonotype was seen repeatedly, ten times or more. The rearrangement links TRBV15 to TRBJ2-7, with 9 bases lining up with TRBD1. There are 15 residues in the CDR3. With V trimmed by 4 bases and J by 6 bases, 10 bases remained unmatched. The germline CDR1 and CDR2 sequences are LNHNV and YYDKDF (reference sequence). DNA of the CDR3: TGTGCCACCAGCATTCTCAGGGACAGGGAGGGCGAGCAGTACTTC. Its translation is CATSILRDREGEQYF.

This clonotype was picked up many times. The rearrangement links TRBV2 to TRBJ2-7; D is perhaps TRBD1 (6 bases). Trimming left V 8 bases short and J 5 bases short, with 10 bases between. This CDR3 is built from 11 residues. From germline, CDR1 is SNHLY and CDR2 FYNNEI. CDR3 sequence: CASFRTDEQYF. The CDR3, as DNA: TGTGCCAGCTTTCGGACAGACGAGCAGTACTTC.

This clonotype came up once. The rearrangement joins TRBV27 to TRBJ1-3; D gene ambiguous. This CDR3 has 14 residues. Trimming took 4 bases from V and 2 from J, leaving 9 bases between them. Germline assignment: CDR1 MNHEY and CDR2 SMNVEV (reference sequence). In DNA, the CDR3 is TGTGCCAGCAGTTCGCGGGCGCCTGGAAACACCATATATTTT. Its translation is CASSSRAPGNTIYF.

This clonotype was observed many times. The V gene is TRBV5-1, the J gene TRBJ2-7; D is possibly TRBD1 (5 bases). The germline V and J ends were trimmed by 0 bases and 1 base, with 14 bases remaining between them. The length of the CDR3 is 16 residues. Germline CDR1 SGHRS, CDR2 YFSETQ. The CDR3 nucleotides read TGCGCCAGCAGCTTGGTACCAGGGCCTTCGTCCTACGAGCAGTACTTC. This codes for CASSLVPGPSSYEQYF.

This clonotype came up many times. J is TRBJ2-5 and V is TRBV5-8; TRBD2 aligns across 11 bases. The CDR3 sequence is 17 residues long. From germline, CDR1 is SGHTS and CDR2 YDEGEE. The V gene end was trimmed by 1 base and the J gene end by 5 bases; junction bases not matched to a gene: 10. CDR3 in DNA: TGTGCCAGCAGCTTGACCACTAGCGGGGGTATCGGGGAGACCCAGTACTTC. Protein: CASSLTTSGGIGETQYF.